This T cell receptor beta chain came from a study of identical twins. Germline V lookup: CDR1 SGHRS, CDR2 YFSETQ. V was cut by 5 bases and J by 3 bases, with 11 bases left in between. This CDR3 has 13 amino acids. Healthy Caucasians provided all donations. There are a few counts of this clonotype. TCRdb itself ran the 5' RACE reads through MiXCR, one entry per CDR3 protein. Among roughly 770,000 distinct CDR3 sequences listed, 18% were seen once. These data were also filed under a second study, of T cells expressing NK-cell markers.

The chain has TRBV5-1 and TRBJ1-1; D ambiguous. This clonotype originated in a woman aged 18-29 years in good health. Sequences were obtained from PBMCs. The CDR3 bases are TGCGCCAGCAGAAAATCGTGGGACACTGAAGCTTTCTTT. Its protein product is CASRKSWDTEAFF.